Reported below is one T cell receptor beta chain. This record belongs to a study of cytotoxic CD8 clonotypes in ibrutinib-treated CLL. Generated by immunoSEQ multiplex PCR, the TCRdb table keeps only in-frame clones and is missing some. The table has about 72,000 clones, around 82% seen once. Germline-derived CDR1 and CDR2 are ENHRY and SYGVKD. CDR3 length: 13 residues. The trim removed 10 bases at V and 3 bases at J, leaving 8 bases unmatched. This chain joins TRBV10-3 and TRBJ2-5; 7 nucleotides align to TRBD1. The source of this sequence is a human donor with chronic lymphocytic leukemia. The sequences come from PBMCs, collected at disease progression, from a patient treated with ibrutinib. CDR3 residues: CATLGTAKETQYF. The DNA for the CDR3 is TGTGCCACGTTGGGGACAGCCAAAGAGACCCAGTACTTC.